A single sample is the source of the 6 T cell receptor beta chains below, sequenced in a study of OX40 agonist ivuxolimab in advanced cancers. Sequencing was performed with immunoSEQ multiplex PCR; in TCRdb, only in-frame clones are kept and a portion is missing. Of around 63,000 clones in the sample, more than 80% are singletons; the top ten hold under 14%. Sequenced material: CD4+ or CD8+ T cells sorted from blood, taken in a trial of the OX40 agonist ivuxolimab. The receptors stem from an adult with an advanced solid tumor such as melanoma, head and neck, liver or kidney cancer.

The V call is TRBV7-2, the J call TRBJ2-5, with D unclear. V lost 1 base, J lost 4 bases, and 4 bases lay in between. The V gene's germline CDR1 is SGHTA and CDR2 FQGNSA. The CDR3 runs to 12 residues. In DNA, the CDR3 is TGTGCCAGCAGCTTAGGGGCAGAGACCCAGTACTTC. It yields the protein CASSLGAETQYF.

The chain employs TRBV28 and TRBJ2-2, with a weak D call TRBD2 (6 bases). The CDR3 is made up of 13 amino acids. V dropped 7 bases and J dropped 4 bases, with 10 bases sitting between them. The V gene's germline CDR1 is MDHEN and CDR2 SYDVKM. CDR3 bases: TGTGCCAGCATTCTTAGCGGCACCGGGGAGCTGTTTTTT. It specifies CASILSGTGELFF.

J is TRBJ2-5 and V is TRBV5-6; TRBD1 might be the D (6 bases). Judging by the DNA end, TRBJ2-7 fits better; the J call may be wrong. This CDR3 has 13 residues. Germline assignment: CDR1 SGHDT and CDR2 YYEEEE. DNA for the CDR3: TGTGCCAGCAGCTTGCGAAACAGGGACGAGCAGTACTTC. Translated: CASSLRNRDEQYF.

This clone came up once. The rearrangement joins TRBV19 to TRBJ2-7; a weak D match, TRBD2 (6 bases). The CDR3 sequence is 15 residues long. V lost 1 base and J 2 bases, leaving 12 bases between the germline ends. CDR1 is LNHDA and CDR2 is SQIVND in the germline V gene (reference sequence). As DNA, the CDR3 is TGTGCCAGTAGTATAGTAACGGCGGGAACCTACGAGCAGTACTTC. This translates into CASSIVTAGTYEQYF.

The sample holds one count of this clone. The chain couples TRBV19 to TRBJ2-1; 10 bases match TRBD2. The V segment lost 4 bases and the J segment 4 bases; nucleotides outside the gene matches: 1. Germline V lookup: CDR1 LNHDA, CDR2 SQIVND (reference sequence). The CDR3 is 14 amino acids. The CDR3 DNA reads TGTGCCAGTAGTACTAGCGGGGGATACAATGAGCAGTTCTTC. It codes for CASSTSGGYNEQFF.

This sequence joins TRBV7-6 and TRBJ1-6, with a possible D match to TRBD1 (6 bases). The CDR3 length is 16 residues. The germline CDR1 and CDR2 sequences are SGHVS and FNYEAQ. Trimming stripped 5 bases from V and 0 bases from J, with 11 bases between. CDR3 sequence reads: CASSPGQRSYNSPLHF. The CDR3 DNA follows: TGTGCCAGCAGCCCGGGACAACGCTCCTATAATTCACCCCTCCACTTT.